This TCR beta chain is drawn from a study of OX40 agonist ivuxolimab in advanced cancers. The V gene end was trimmed by 3 bases and the J gene end by 2 bases; junction bases not matched to a gene: 8. The length of the CDR3 is 16 residues. Germline V gene sequence: CDR1 KGHSH, CDR2 LQKENI. Assay used: immunoSEQ multiplex PCR; TCRdb lists only in-frame clones, some missing. The repertoire holds about 67,000 clones, with about 84% as singletons. The rearrangement links TRBV18 to TRBJ1-1; TRBD1 aligns across 8 bases. This clonotype was sampled from an adult with an advanced solid tumor such as melanoma, head and neck, liver or kidney cancer. The starting material was CD4+ or CD8+ T cells sorted from blood, obtained in a trial of the OX40 agonist ivuxolimab. CDR3 sequence reads: CASSPNYGQGNTEAFF. DNA of the CDR3: TGTGCCAGCTCACCTAATTACGGACAGGGAAACACTGAAGCTTTCTTT.